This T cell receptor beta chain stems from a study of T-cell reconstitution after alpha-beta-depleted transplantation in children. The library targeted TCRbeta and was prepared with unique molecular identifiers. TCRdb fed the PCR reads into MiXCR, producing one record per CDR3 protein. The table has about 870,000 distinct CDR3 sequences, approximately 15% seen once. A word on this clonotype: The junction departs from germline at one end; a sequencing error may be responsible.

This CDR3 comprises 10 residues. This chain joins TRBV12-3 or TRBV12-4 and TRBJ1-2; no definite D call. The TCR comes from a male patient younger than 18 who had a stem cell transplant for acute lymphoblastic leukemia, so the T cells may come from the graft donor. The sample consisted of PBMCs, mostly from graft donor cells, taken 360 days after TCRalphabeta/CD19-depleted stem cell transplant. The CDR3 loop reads CASSLGDPDF. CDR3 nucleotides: TGTGCCAGCAGTTTAGGAGATCCTGACTTC.